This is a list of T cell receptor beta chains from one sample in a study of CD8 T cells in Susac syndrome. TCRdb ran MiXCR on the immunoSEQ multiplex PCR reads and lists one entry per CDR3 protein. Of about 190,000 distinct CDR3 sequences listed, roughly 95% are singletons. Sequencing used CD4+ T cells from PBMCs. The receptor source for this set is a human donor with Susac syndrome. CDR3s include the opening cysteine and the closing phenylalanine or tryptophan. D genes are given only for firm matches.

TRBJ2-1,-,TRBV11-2,CASSWRGPSSYNEQFF,TGTGCCAGCAGCTGGCGGGGGCCAAGCTCCTACAATGAGCAGTTCTTC
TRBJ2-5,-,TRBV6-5,CASSRSPETQYF,TGTGCCAGCAGTCGATCCCCGGAGACCCAGTACTTC
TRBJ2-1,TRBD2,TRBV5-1,CASRSGTSGGVEQFF,TGCGCCAGCAGGTCCGGGACTAGCGGGGGTGTCGAGCAGTTCTTC
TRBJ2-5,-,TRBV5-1,CASSSASKWETQYF,TGCGCCAGCAGCTCCGCTAGTAAGTGGGAGACCCAGTACTTC
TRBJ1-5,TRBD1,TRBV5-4,CASSIDRGGQPQHF,TGTGCCAGCAGCATAGACAGGGGAGGTCAGCCCCAGCATTTT
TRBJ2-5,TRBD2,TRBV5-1,CASSASGGSLETQYF,TGCGCCAGCAGCGCTAGCGGGGGTTCATTGGAGACCCAGTACTTC
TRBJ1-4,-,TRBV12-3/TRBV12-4,CASSKSRDTYSATNEKLFF,TGTGCCAGCAGTAAGAGCCGGGACACGTACTCTGCAACTAATGAAAAACTGTTTTTT
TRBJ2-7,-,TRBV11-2,CASSSRGTYSYEQYF,TGTGCCAGCAGCTCCCGAGGGACTTACTCCTACGAGCAGTACTTC
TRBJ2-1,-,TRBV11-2,CAAASWIVNEQFF,TGTGCCGCGGCTAGCTGGATCGTCAATGAGCAGTTCTTC
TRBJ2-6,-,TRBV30,CAWSVAGANVLTF,TGTGCCTGGAGTGTGGCTGGGGCCAACGTCCTGACTTTC
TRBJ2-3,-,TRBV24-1,CATSDPQEGTTDTQYF,TGTGCCACCAGTGATCCCCAGGAGGGAACCACAGATACGCAGTATTTT
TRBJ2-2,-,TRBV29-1,CSVEVTGELFF,TGCAGCGTTGAAGTCACCGGGGAGCTGTTTTTT
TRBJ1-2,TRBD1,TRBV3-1,CASSPVVTGEGYGYTF,TGTGCCAGCAGCCCGGTCGTCACAGGGGAAGGGTATGGCTACACCTTC
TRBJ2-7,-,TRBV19,CASTRKVDSSYEQYF,TGTGCCAGCACAAGGAAAGTCGACAGCTCCTACGAGCAGTACTTC
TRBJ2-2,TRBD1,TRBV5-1,CASSPRTGPTGELFF,TGCGCCAGCAGCCCCCGGACAGGGCCCACCGGGGAGCTGTTTTTT
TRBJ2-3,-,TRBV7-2,CASSRFLSTDTQYF,TGTGCCAGCAGCCGGTTTTTAAGCACAGATACGCAGTATTTT
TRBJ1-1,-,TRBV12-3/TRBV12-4,CASSLGMFTEAFF,TGTGCCAGCAGTTTAGGGATGTTCACTGAAGCTTTCTTT
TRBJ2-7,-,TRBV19,CASTPGVESSYEQYF,TGTGCCAGTACCCCCGGGGTAGAGAGCTCCTACGAGCAGTACTTC
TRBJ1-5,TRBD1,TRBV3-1,CASSQVGQTTAQHF,TGTGCCAGCAGCCAAGTGGGACAGACGACAGCCCAGCATTTT
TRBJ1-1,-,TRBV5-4,CASRPQGGINEAFF,TGTGCCAGCAGGCCGCAGGGAGGGATAAATGAAGCTTTCTTT
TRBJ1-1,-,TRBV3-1,CASSQGGGRGTEAFF,TGTGCCAGCAGCCAAGGTGGAGGGCGTGGCACTGAAGCTTTCTTT
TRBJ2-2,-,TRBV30,CAWSVGVSTGELFF,TGTGCCTGGAGTGTCGGTGTTTCCACCGGGGAGCTGTTTTTT
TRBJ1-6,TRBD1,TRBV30,CTWNSDRGPPLHF,TGTACCTGGAACTCGGACAGGGGACCACCCCTCCACTTT
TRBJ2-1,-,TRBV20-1,CSAKRSSYNEQFF,TGCAGTGCTAAGCGGAGCTCCTACAATGAGCAGTTCTTC
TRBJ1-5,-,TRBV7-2,CASSYLFDRGNQPQHF,TGTGCCAGCAGCTACCTCTTCGACCGGGGCAATCAGCCCCAGCATTTT
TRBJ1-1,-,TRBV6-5,CASEERHLGTEAFF,TGTGCCAGCGAGGAGAGGCACTTGGGGACTGAAGCTTTCTTT
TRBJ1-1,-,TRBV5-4,CASSLPGPPMNTEAFF,TGTGCCAGCAGCTTGCCGGGGCCGCCCATGAACACTGAAGCTTTCTTT
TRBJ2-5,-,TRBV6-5,CASIGAGQETQYF,TGTGCCAGCATAGGGGCAGGACAAGAGACCCAGTACTTC
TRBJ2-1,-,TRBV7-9,CASSLRGNNEQFF,TGTGCCAGCAGCTTAAGGGGGAACAATGAGCAGTTCTTC
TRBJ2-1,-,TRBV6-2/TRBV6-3,CASGGALHEQFF,TGTGCCAGCGGGGGGGCTCTCCATGAGCAGTTCTTC
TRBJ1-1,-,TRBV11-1,CASSSSLQVGTEAFF,TGTGCCAGCAGCTCAAGTCTACAGGTTGGCACTGAAGCTTTCTTT
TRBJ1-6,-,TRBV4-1,CASSLQTGSYNSPLHF,TGCGCCAGCAGCCTACAGACAGGCTCCTATAATTCACCCCTCCACTTT